Below, 13 T cell receptor beta chains from the same sample are listed, as sequenced in a study of CD8 T cells in ankylosing spondylitis. These TCRs are of unknown antigen specificity. General study points: A motif of fewer than ten highly homologous TCR beta variants was seen as apparently characteristic of ankylosing spondylitis blood.

Via MiXCR, TCRdb re-called the 5' RACE reads, giving one row per CDR3 protein. In the table there are fewer than 400,000 distinct CDR3 sequences, around 24% of which are singletons. The sample comprised blood, either unsorted or a sorted T cell fraction (not recorded which). The receptors here all came from a male donor with ankylosing spondylitis.

The sample holds a few counts of this clonotype. The chain recombines TRBV29-1 with TRBJ1-1, with D unclear. The CDR3 sequence is 13 residues long. V was trimmed by 4 bases and J by 3 bases, leaving 12 bases between them. Germline-derived CDR1 and CDR2 are SQVTM and ANQGSEA. Here the CDR3 reads CSVVSGRDTEAFF. The CDR3 DNA reads as TGCAGCGTTGTGTCGGGTCGGGACACTGAAGCTTTCTTT.

CDR3 sequence: CASTEGRLLSGANVLTF. As DNA, the CDR3 is TGTGCCAGTACCGAGGGAAGACTACTATCTGGGGCCAACGTCCTGACTTTC. V and J are TRBV19 and TRBJ2-6; tentative D call: TRBD2 (5 bases). Deletions cut 7 bases from V and 1 base from J, with 17 bases between. Germline V lookup: CDR1 LNHDA, CDR2 SQIVND (reference sequence). The CDR3 runs to 17 residues.

The V and J genes are TRBV18 and TRBJ2-7; the match to TRBD1 covers 7 bases. V dropped 8 bases and J dropped 2; count of bases not matched to a gene: 3. The CDR3 contains 12 residues. Germline CDR1 reads KGHSH; CDR2 reads LQKENI. The DNA of the CDR3 is TGTGCCAGCGCCGACAGGGCCTACGAGCAGTACTTC. This gives the protein CASADRAYEQYF.

The V gene is TRBV6-2 or TRBV6-3, the J gene TRBJ2-4; either TRBD1 or TRBD2 may supply D (5 bases each). CDR3 size: 14 residues. CDR1 and CDR2 (germline): MNHEY, SVGEGT. Trimming took off 7 bases at V and 7 bases at J, with 17 bases between the two ends. The CDR3 DNA reads as TGTGCCAGCAAACGGGACGCCGCCGGGAACATTCAGTACTTC. It codes for CASKRDAAGNIQYF.

This sequence joins TRBV2 and TRBJ2-2; 7 nucleotides match TRBD2. The V segment lost 8 bases and the J segment 4 bases; nucleotides outside the gene matches: 10. Germline assignment: CDR1 SNHLY and CDR2 FYNNEI. The CDR3 spans 15 residues. The CDR3 loop reads CASRSGTPGTGELFF. The CDR3 nucleotides are TGTGCCAGCCGAAGCGGGACCCCGGGCACCGGGGAGCTGTTTTTT.

The chain recombines TRBV5-1 with TRBJ2-5, with a tentative D call TRBD2 (6 bases). The CDR3 totals 15 residues. CDR1 is SGHRS and CDR2 is YFSETQ in the germline V gene. Trimming stripped 6 bases from V and 2 bases from J, with 17 bases between. CDR3 DNA sequence: TGCGCCAGCACCTCTTCGGGGGTAGATCAAGAGACCCAGTACTTC. This sequence encodes CASTSSGVDQETQYF.

The rearrangement links TRBV27 to TRBJ2-2; 9 nucleotides line up with TRBD2. V was pared by 6 bases and J by 3 bases, with 5 bases of the junction left unmatched. The germline gives CDR1 MNHEY, CDR2 SMNVEV (reference sequence). There are 15 residues in the CDR3. The CDR3 loop reads CASSPSGKYTGELFF. The DNA of the CDR3 is TGTGCCAGCAGCCCTAGCGGGAAGTACACCGGGGAGCTGTTTTTT.

This clonotype has more than one count but fewer than ten. The chain has TRBV4-3 and TRBJ1-1, with D possibly matching TRBD1 (6 bases). V was clipped by 7 bases and J by 10 bases, with 16 bases between them. Germline loops: CDR1 LGHNA, CDR2 YSLEER. The CDR3 has 12 residues. The CDR3 loop reads CASTQGTGRAFF. CDR3 sequence (DNA): TGCGCCAGCACCCAGGGGACGGGCAGAGCTTTCTTT.

This clonotype was found a few times. The chain has TRBV7-8 and TRBJ1-6; maybe TRBD1 (6 bases). The V end was cut by 7 bases, the J end by 8 bases, with 18 bases between. Per the germline V gene, CDR1 is SGHVS and CDR2 is FQNEAQ. This CDR3 region has 15 residues. The CDR3 loop reads CASTKTGAPDSPLHF. CDR3 in DNA: TGTGCCAGCACTAAGACAGGCGCCCCGGATTCACCCCTCCACTTT.

V and J are TRBV4-3 and TRBJ1-2, with 8 bases aligning to TRBD1. Unmatched junction bases numbered 5, after V lost 2 bases and J lost 0 bases. Germline assignment: CDR1 LGHNA and CDR2 YSLEER. This CDR3 has 16 amino acids. The CDR3 sequence is CASSQLTGGANYGYTF. As DNA, the CDR3 is TGCGCCAGCAGCCAACTTACAGGGGGAGCTAACTATGGCTACACCTTC.

This clonotype was seen more than once but under ten times. The chain uses TRBV11-2 and TRBJ2-3; 13 nucleotides line up with TRBD2. Germline CDR1 reads SGHAT; CDR2 reads FQNNGV. This CDR3 region has 15 residues. The junction had 5 bases not matched to a gene; V was cut back by 5 bases and J by 6 bases. In DNA, the CDR3 is TGTGCCAGCAGCGAGCGGACTAGCGGGAGCGATACGCAGTATTTT. It codes for CASSERTSGSDTQYF.

This clonotype was found a few times. This chain links TRBV20-1 with TRBJ2-4, with 8 bases aligning to TRBD1. With V trimmed by 5 bases and J by 7 bases, 7 bases remained unmatched. CDR1 is DFQATT, CDR2 SNEGSKA, per germline (reference sequence). This CDR3 comprises 13 residues. The CDR3, as DNA: TGCAGTGCTGGGGACAGGCCGGGGAACATTCAGTACTTC. Protein product: CSAGDRPGNIQYF.

The rearrangement uses TRBV7-9 and TRBJ2-2; no firm D call. Trimming left V 7 bases short and J 5 bases short, with 5 bases between. CDR3 length equals 11 residues. Germline-derived CDR1 and CDR2 are SEHNR and FQNEAQ (reference sequence). The CDR3 bases are TGTGCCAGCACGGAGACCGGGGAGCTGTTTTTT. Translating it yields CASTETGELFF.